Shown below are 25 T cell receptor beta chains from a single sample sequenced in a study of prognosis after radiotherapy for stage I lung cancer. Template was genomic DNA; TCR beta CDR3 amplified in two multiplex PCR rounds. Individual primers that were specific to each TRBV and TRBJ gene served in first-round PCR. TCRdb itself ran the multiplex PCR reads through MiXCR, one entry per CDR3 protein. The table records roughly 20,000 distinct CDR3 sequences, roughly 44% of them present only once. The specimen comprised PBMCs, sampled before or after stereotactic body radiation therapy (not recorded which). These receptor sequences come from a donor of 50 years or more with non-small cell lung cancer.

Turning to this clonotype: This may stem from a read error, because a much larger clone lies one nucleotide away. In nucleotides, the CDR3 is TGTGCCAGCAGTCCGACTAGCTGGAAGGTCGAGCAGTACTTC. This encodes CASSPTSWKVEQYF. This sequence joins TRBV6-1 and TRBJ2-7; 7 nucleotides line up with TRBD2. The V gene end was trimmed by 5 bases and the J gene end by 6 bases; junction bases not matched to a gene: 10. CDR3 length equals 14 residues. The germline gives CDR1 MNHNS, CDR2 SASEGT.

This clonotype was picked up a small number of times. Given a much more abundant clone one base away, this may be a read error. The V call is TRBV7-9, the J call TRBJ2-7; 8 nucleotides agree with TRBD2. With V trimmed by 5 bases and J by 4 bases, 1 base remained unmatched. The germline gives CDR1 SEHNR, CDR2 FQNEAQ (reference sequence). CDR3 length: 12 amino acids. Written as DNA, the CDR3 is TGTGCCAGCAGCCGACTAGCGTACGAGCAGTACTTC. This sequence encodes CASSRLAYEQYF.

About this clonotype: Sequence at one end of the junction differs from germline and may be a read error. This chain joins TRBV5-1 and TRBJ2-3; D is unclear. Germline CDR1 reads SGHRS; CDR2 reads YFSETQ. The CDR3 extends over 14 amino acids. CDR3 in amino acids: CSSILALSTDTQYF. As DNA, the CDR3 is TGCTCCAGCATCTTGGCCCTTAGCACAGATACGCAGTATTTT.

This clonotype was recorded at least ten times. The genes are TRBV20-1 and TRBJ1-5; 7 bases are shared with TRBD1. J was trimmed by 3 bases and V by 6 bases; bases with no gene match: 5. Germline-derived CDR1 and CDR2 are DFQATT and SNEGSKA (reference sequence). The CDR3 covers 13 residues. CDR3 loop: CSANRGTNQPQHF. For the CDR3, the DNA is TGCAGTGCAAACAGGGGTACCAATCAGCCCCAGCATTTT.

This clonotype came up many times. This chain connects TRBV11-3 to TRBJ2-3; possibly TRBD1 for D (7 bases). The germline V gene encodes CDR1 SGHNT and CDR2 YENEEA. This CDR3 has 17 residues. The ends were cut back, 3 bases at V and 2 bases at J, with 18 bases in the middle. CDR3 residues: CASSFQGGASVTDTQYF. CDR3 coding DNA: TGTGCCAGCAGCTTTCAGGGGGGTGCTAGCGTCACAGATACGCAGTATTTT. The whole variable domain, filled in from reference TRBV11-3 and TRBJ2-3, reads EAGVVQSPRYKIIEKKQPVAFWCNPISGHNTLYWYLQNLGQGPELLIRYENEEAVDDSQLPKDRFSAERLKGVDSTLKIQPAELGDSAVYLCASSFQGGASVTDTQYFGPGTRLTVL.

This clonotype was counted many times. The chain is built from TRBV20-1 and TRBJ2-5; possibly TRBD1 for D (6 bases). The V gene lost 3 bases and the J gene lost 1 base, with 15 bases spanning the gap. Germline V gene sequence: CDR1 DFQATT, CDR2 SNEGSKA (reference sequence). The length of the CDR3 is 15 residues. The CDR3 nucleotides are TGCAGTGCTAGGGACAGTCGAGCCCCCCAAGAGACCCAGTACTTC. Its translation is CSARDSRAPQETQYF.

The genes are TRBV5-4 and TRBJ2-5, with D perhaps TRBD1 or TRBD2 (5 bases each). This CDR3 is 15 amino acids long. Germline-derived CDR1 and CDR2 are SGHNT and YYREEE (reference sequence). The V gene lost 4 bases and the J gene lost 1 base, with 14 bases spanning the gap. Here the CDR3 reads CASSPWGSRQETQYF. CDR3 in DNA: TGTGCCAGCAGCCCCTGGGGGTCCCGCCAAGAGACCCAGTACTTC. The full variable domain, in which reference TRBV5-4 and TRBJ2-5 provide the parts outside the CDR3, is ETGVTQSPTHLIKTRGQQVTLRCSSQSGHNTVSWYQQALGQGPQFIFQYYREEENGRGNFPPRFSGLQFPNYSSELNVNALELDDSALYLCASSPWGSRQETQYFGPGTRLLVL.

This clonotype was picked up many times. The rearrangement links TRBV12-3 or TRBV12-4 to TRBJ2-1; TRBD2 agrees at 7 bases. CDR3 size: 17 residues. The V segment lost 5 bases and the J segment 10 bases; nucleotides outside the gene matches: 20. In DNA, the CDR3 is TGTGCCAGCAGTCCATCCTCCGGGACTACAGTCGGTCTCGAGCAGTTCTTC. Its protein is CASSPSSGTTVGLEQFF.

Of note for this clonotype: Given a far larger clone just one base away, this is likely a sequencing read error. The gene calls are TRBV11-2 and TRBJ1-3; D unresolved. CDR3 length: 14 residues. V shed 3 bases and J shed 5 bases, with 11 bases lying between them. Germline CDR1 reads SGHAT; CDR2 reads FQNNGV. The CDR3 nucleotides read TGTGCCAGCAGCTTCGACCGAAGCCGAAACACCATATATTTT. Amino acid sequence: CASSFDRSRNTIYF.

This clonotype has at least ten counts. V and J are TRBV10-3 and TRBJ1-1; maybe TRBD1 (5 bases). Germline loops: CDR1 ENHRY, CDR2 SYGVKD. Between the trimmed V and J ends, which lost 6 bases and 4 bases, there was a span of 21 bases. The CDR3 runs to 16 residues. CDR3 DNA: TGTGCCATCAGGCCAACTGCGAATCGCGGGGGCACTGAAGCTTTCTTT. Translated, it gives CAIRPTANRGGTEAFF.

This clonotype showed up many times. The chain couples TRBV6-5 to TRBJ2-1, with TRBD2 matching 7 bases. The CDR3 totals 15 residues. Germline V gives CDR1 MNHEY, CDR2 SVGAGI. The trim removed 4 bases at V and 4 bases at J, leaving 7 bases unmatched. CDR3 protein: CASSLRRSGYNEQFF. In DNA form, the CDR3 reads TGTGCCAGCAGTTTAAGACGTAGCGGGTACAATGAGCAGTTCTTC.

This clonotype was counted at least ten times. The chain uses TRBV5-8 and TRBJ1-2; D gene ambiguous. V was clipped by 4 bases and J by 7 bases, with 14 bases between them. The germline gives CDR1 SGHTS, CDR2 YDEGEE. The CDR3 covers 13 residues. CDR3 region: CASSVRAYRGYTF. The CDR3 region has the DNA TGTGCCAGCAGCGTCCGGGCCTACCGTGGCTACACCTTC.

This clonotype was picked up one time. The genes are TRBV5-1 and TRBJ2-1; TRBD2 agrees at 10 bases. Germline V gene data show CDR1 as SGHRS and CDR2 as YFSETQ. V was clipped by 3 bases and J by 0 bases; unmatched bases: 0. The length of the CDR3 is 15 residues. The CDR3 region is CASSSSGSSYNEQFF. CDR3 nucleotide sequence: TGCGCCAGCAGCTCTAGCGGGAGCTCCTACAATGAGCAGTTCTTC.

Concerning this clonotype: Possible read error: a much larger clone is one base away. The chain couples TRBV29-1 to TRBJ2-2, with TRBD2 matching over 8 bases. CDR3 length: 13 amino acids. After removal of 8 bases from V and 6 bases from J, the junction contained 8 bases not matched to a gene. Germline V gives CDR1 SQVTM, CDR2 ANQGSEA. As DNA, the CDR3 is TGCAGCTCCCGTCGGGAGGGGTCCGGGGAGCTGTTTTTT. Its protein is CSSRREGSGELFF.

In this sample, this clonotype turned up many times. The genes are TRBV2 and TRBJ2-6, with D maybe TRBD2 (6 bases). Trimming pared 8 bases from V and 4 bases from J, leaving 15 bases between. Germline CDR1 SNHLY, CDR2 FYNNEI. The CDR3 runs 15 residues. The CDR3 DNA is TGTGCCAGCGGGGAGGAGGGGAGGGGGGCCAACGTCCTGACTTTC. This translates into CASGEEGRGANVLTF.

The rearrangement uses TRBV19 and TRBJ1-5, with a tentative D call TRBD1 (5 bases). Between the trimmed V and J ends, which lost 9 bases and 1 base, there was a span of 25 bases. From germline, CDR1 is LNHDA and CDR2 SQIVND (reference sequence). This CDR3 contains 18 residues. The CDR3 protein is CASGKGPLTVDSNQPQHF. The CDR3 nucleotides read TGTGCCAGCGGCAAAGGTCCTTTGACAGTTGACAGCAATCAGCCCCAGCATTTT.

There are a few counts of this clonotype. The chain employs TRBV6-2 or TRBV6-3 and TRBJ1-4; 9 bases are a match to TRBD1. With 6 bases clipped from V and 8 bases from J, the junction kept 7 bases outside the gene matches. The CDR3 contains 14 residues. Germline V gives CDR1 MNHEY, CDR2 SVGEGT. The CDR3 DNA reads TGTGCCAGCAGCACAGGGGGCGCAGGGGAAAAACTGTTTTTT. It is translated as CASSTGGAGEKLFF.

This clonotype appeared once. One junction end disagrees with the germline gene, perhaps due to a read error. The gene calls are TRBV9 and TRBJ2-3, with 13 nucleotides matching TRBD2. Per the germline V gene, CDR1 is SGDLS and CDR2 is YYNGEE. The length of the CDR3 is 15 residues. The chain's CDR3 is CASSGTSGVTDTQYF. The CDR3 bases are TGCGCCAGCAGCGGGACTAGCGGGGTCACAGATACGCAGTATTTT.

There are a few counts of this clonotype. The chain uses TRBV6-9 and TRBJ1-3; D not resolved. Trimming stripped 4 bases from V and 0 bases from J, with 10 bases between. Germline lookup yields CDR1 MNHGY and CDR2 SVAAGI. The CDR3 loop spans 15 amino acids. The CDR3 sequence is CASSWQFLSGNTIYF. The CDR3 nucleotides read TGTGCCAGCAGTTGGCAGTTCCTCTCTGGAAACACCATATATTTT.

As concerns this clonotype: Since a much larger clone is just one base distant, this may be a read error. The chain employs TRBV5-4 and TRBJ2-7; 14 bases are shared with TRBD2. V gave up 2 bases and J gave up 3 bases; unmatched junction bases: 10. Per the germline V gene, CDR1 is SGHNT and CDR2 is YYREEE (reference sequence). There are 18 residues in the CDR3. The CDR3 protein is CASSFSTSGRDRYYEQYF. In DNA form, the CDR3 reads TGTGCCAGCAGCTTTTCGACTAGCGGGAGGGATCGATACTACGAGCAGTACTTC.

In its sample, this clonotype ranks as medium-sized. The genes are TRBV6-6 and TRBJ2-1; D might be TRBD2 (5 bases). This CDR3 has 15 residues. Germline V lookup: CDR1 MNHNY, CDR2 SVGAGI (reference sequence). Deletions cut 6 bases from V and 6 bases from J, with 18 bases between. The CDR3 DNA reads as TGTGCCAGCAGCTACCTAGCCAACCCGGGCAATGAGCAGTTCTTC. It is translated as CASSYLANPGNEQFF.

The V call is TRBV5-1, the J call TRBJ2-3, with D possibly TRBD1 on 5 matching bases. The CDR3 contains 15 residues. In germline, CDR1 is SGHRS, CDR2 YFSETQ. The V gene lost 0 bases and the J gene lost 6 bases, with 14 bases spanning the gap. This CDR3 is CASSLGGQGQDTQYF. The CDR3 DNA follows: TGCGCCAGCAGCTTGGGGGGCCAGGGCCAGGATACGCAGTATTTT.

Points on this clonotype: With only one base between it and a far larger clone, this is likely a read error. The chain is built from TRBV6-1 and TRBJ2-3; TRBD1 agrees at 8 bases. Germline-derived CDR1 and CDR2 are MNHNS and SASEGT. V gave up 4 bases and J gave up 4 bases; unmatched junction bases: 4. This CDR3 region has 14 residues. The CDR3, as DNA: TGTGCCAGCAGTGTACAGGGGGGTGCAGATACGCAGTATTTT. Translated: CASSVQGGADTQYF.

About this clonotype itself: Its ends do not fully match the called genes, so a read error is possible. This chain links TRBV28 with TRBJ2-2; D gene ambiguous. The CDR3 is made up of 14 amino acids. CDR1 and CDR2 from the germline V gene are MDHEN and SYDVKM. CDR3 loop: CAISRADNTGELFF. CDR3 bases: TGTGCCATCAGTCGGGCGGACAACACCGGGGAGCTGTTTTTT.

Turning to this clonotype: A much larger clone lies a single base off, so this may be a read error. This sequence joins TRBV11-3 and TRBJ2-7, with D possibly being TRBD1 (6 bases). The CDR3 has 14 amino acids. CDR1 and CDR2 (germline): SGHNT, YENEEA. The chain's CDR3 is CAGSSTGFSYDQYF. The CDR3 bases are TGTGCCGGCAGCTCTACAGGGTTCTCCTACGATCAGTACTTC.